This T cell receptor beta chain was found in a study of CD8 T cells in Susac syndrome. An amount of RNA that ranged from about 0.45 to 1 ug was reverse transcribed with random hexamers. Each CDR3 protein gets one entry after TCRdb re-called the immunoSEQ multiplex PCR reads with MiXCR. Of a few hundred thousand distinct CDR3 sequences in the sample, 95% were seen once. CDR1 MDHEN and CDR2 SYDVKM come from the germline V gene. Trimming pared 3 bases from V and 5 bases from J, leaving 14 bases between. The CDR3 is 15 amino acids. The V call is TRBV28, the J call TRBJ2-1, with D possibly called TRBD1 or TRBD2 (7 bases each). Sequenced material: CD4+ T cells from PBMCs. This clonotype originated in a human donor with multiple sclerosis. CDR3 amino acids: CASSFTAGQNNEQFF. Written as DNA, the CDR3 is TGTGCCAGCAGTTTTACAGCGGGACAGAACAATGAGCAGTTCTTC.